The 26 T cell receptor beta chains presented below share a single source sample, sequenced in a study of naive and memory T cell subsets. The beta constant-region primer was an equimolar mix of two oligonucleotides covering TRBC1 and TRBC2. Nested alpha and beta constant-region primers with the SP2 primer drove four PCR rounds on ligated cDNA. TCRdb redid the calling of the UMI-ligation and nested PCR reads with MiXCR, one entry per CDR3 protein. Of some 83,000 distinct CDR3 sequences in the sample, around 9% are singletons; the top ten hold less than 1.5%. The sample comprised naive CD8+ T cells from blood. These receptors were taken from a human donor in good health.

This clonotype showed up many times. The chain couples TRBV7-6 to TRBJ2-7; 13 bases align to TRBD2. Unmatched junction bases numbered 4, after V lost 5 bases and J lost 6 bases. CDR3 length: 14 residues. From germline, CDR1 is SGHVS and CDR2 FNYEAQ. The DNA for the CDR3 is TGTGCCAGCAGCCCACTAGCGGGGGGGGGCGAGCAGTACTTC. Its protein product is CASSPLAGGGEQYF.

This clonotype was seen ten or more times. The chain employs TRBV6-6 and TRBJ1-5; D remains ambiguous. CDR1 and CDR2 from the germline V gene are MNHNY and SVGAGI (reference sequence). The ends were cut back, 4 bases at V and 5 bases at J, with 12 bases in the middle. The CDR3 extends over 14 amino acids. The CDR3: CASSLRGFDQPQHF. The CDR3, as DNA: TGTGCCAGCAGTTTACGAGGGTTTGATCAGCCCCAGCATTTT.

This chain connects TRBV3-1 to TRBJ2-7, with 7 bases matching TRBD2. Germline CDR1 LGHDT, CDR2 YNNKEL (reference sequence). There are 15 residues in the CDR3. V shed 1 base, J shed 4 bases, and the junction held 7 bases outside the gene matches. The CDR3 bases are TGTGCCAGCAGCCAAGGACTAGCTGTGATATACGAGCAGTACTTC. Its protein is CASSQGLAVIYEQYF.

The chain is built from TRBV28 and TRBJ2-4, with 10 nucleotides matching TRBD2. Germline CDR1 and CDR2: MDHEN and SYDVKM. Unmatched junction bases numbered 10, after V lost 2 bases and J lost 15 bases. The CDR3 sequence is 14 residues long. The DNA of the CDR3 is TGTGCCAGCAGTTTACTGGCTAGCGGGAGTCGGTTGTACTTC. Encoded protein: CASSLLASGSRLYF.

A few counts support this clonotype. J is TRBJ1-1 and V is TRBV20-1; the D is unclear. CDR3 size: 11 residues. V lost 6 bases, J lost 3 bases, and 8 bases lay in between. The germline CDR1 and CDR2 sequences are DFQATT and SNEGSKA (reference sequence). CDR3 sequence reads: CSAADYTEAFF. CDR3 DNA sequence: TGCAGTGCCGCGGATTACACTGAAGCTTTCTTT.

CDR3 in DNA: TGTGCCATCAGCGGACAGGGAGACTCTGGGGCCAACGTCCTGACTTTC. Translated: CAISGQGDSGANVLTF. This chain uses TRBV10-3 with TRBJ2-6, with 8 bases lining up with TRBD1. CDR1 ENHRY and CDR2 SYGVKD come from the germline V gene. V was pared by 6 bases and J by 0 bases, with 4 bases of the junction left unmatched. The CDR3 has 16 residues.

The chain is built from TRBV28 and TRBJ2-5; D not certain. Trimming pared 3 bases from V and 4 bases from J, leaving 15 bases between. This CDR3 is built from 15 residues. Germline V gene lookup returns CDR1 MDHEN and CDR2 SYDVKM. CDR3 sequence reads: CASSLLKGRGETQYF. CDR3 in DNA: TGTGCCAGCAGTTTGTTGAAGGGTCGAGGAGAGACCCAGTACTTC.

The genes are TRBV5-1 and TRBJ2-6; TRBD1 aligns across 12 bases. The J segment lost 2 bases and the V segment lost 3 bases, leaving 12 bases of the junction unmatched. This CDR3 region has 20 residues. Germline V gene lookup returns CDR1 SGHRS and CDR2 YFSETQ. CDR3: CASSSQYAGTGGAGANVLTF. Written as DNA, the CDR3 is TGCGCCAGCAGCTCTCAGTATGCCGGGACAGGGGGCGCTGGGGCCAACGTCCTGACTTTC.

This clonotype has more than one count but fewer than ten. This chain uses TRBV5-5 with TRBJ1-1, with no clear D. Germline loops: CDR1 SGHKS, CDR2 YYEKEE (reference sequence). V shed 2 bases and J shed 3 bases, with 8 bases lying between them. The CDR3 is made up of 13 amino acids. The DNA of the CDR3 is TGTGCCAGCAGCTTCGATAGGTACACTGAAGCTTTCTTT. Translation gives CASSFDRYTEAFF.

This clonotype was counted only a few times. The CDR3 nucleotides read TGTGCCAGCAGACTATTTAGCGGGAGTGGAACAGATACGCAGTATTTT. It is translated as CASRLFSGSGTDTQYF. The gene calls are TRBV11-2 and TRBJ2-3, with TRBD2 identical over 9 bases. This CDR3 is 16 amino acids long. Germline V gene data show CDR1 as SGHAT and CDR2 as FQNNGV. The ends lost 6 bases at V and 3 bases at J; junction bases unmatched: 10. The variable domain in full, with the rest retrieved from reference TRBV11-2 and TRBJ2-3, is EAGVAQSPRYKIIEKRQSVAFWCNPISGHATLYWYQQILGQGPKLLIQFQNNGVVDDSQLPKDRFSAERLKGVDSTLKIQPAKLEDSAVYLCASRLFSGSGTDTQYFGPGTRLTVL.

At least ten counts were recorded for this clonotype. The chain couples TRBV5-5 to TRBJ2-7; no clear D gene. This CDR3 has 15 residues. Germline V CDR1 and CDR2: SGHKS, YYEKEE (reference sequence). Trimming left V 3 bases short and J 2 bases short, with 15 bases between. CDR3 sequence reads: CASSSEGIGTYEQYF. The CDR3 DNA sequence: TGTGCCAGCAGCTCCGAAGGGATTGGCACCTACGAGCAGTACTTC.

There are a few counts of this clonotype. J is TRBJ2-7 and V is TRBV29-1; TRBD1 matches 7 bases. This CDR3 is 13 amino acids long. Trimming took 4 bases from V and 4 from J; bases not matched to a gene: 7. Per germline, CDR1 SQVTM and CDR2 ANQGSEA. The CDR3, as DNA: TGCAGCGTTGCCGGGACAGCCTTTTACGAGCAGTACTTC. It yields the protein CSVAGTAFYEQYF.

In its sample, this clonotype was seen a few times. The chain couples TRBV7-8 to TRBJ1-5; TRBD1 matches 7 bases. This CDR3 region has 13 residues. J gave up 7 bases and V 2 bases, and 2 bases lay outside the gene matches. Germline V lookup: CDR1 SGHVS, CDR2 FQNEAQ. CDR3 DNA: TGTGCCAGCAGCTTAACAGGGGTCCAGCCCCAGCATTTT. Protein sequence: CASSLTGVQPQHF. The variable domain in full, completed from reference TRBV7-8 and TRBJ1-5, reads GAGVSQSPRYKVAKRGQDVALRCDPISGHVSLFWYQQALGQGPEFLTYFQNEAQLDKSGLPSDRFFAERPEGSVSTLKIQRTQQEDSAVYLCASSLTGVQPQHFGDGTRLSIL.

This clonotype appeared a few times. This sequence joins TRBV20-1 and TRBJ1-4; 9 bases agree with TRBD1. V was clipped by 3 bases and J by 2 bases; unmatched bases: 7. Germline V CDR1 and CDR2: DFQATT, SNEGSKA (reference sequence). The CDR3 extends over 16 amino acids. CDR3 in amino acids: CSASSDRGYTNEKLFF. CDR3 nucleotide sequence: TGCAGTGCTAGTTCGGACAGGGGTTACACTAATGAAAAACTGTTTTTT.

This clonotype was detected many times. This chain connects TRBV5-1 to TRBJ2-7, with TRBD1 identical over 9 bases. Germline CDR1 SGHRS, CDR2 YFSETQ. This CDR3 has 14 amino acids. V shed 1 base, J shed 5 bases, and the junction held 4 bases outside the gene matches. CDR3 protein: CASSLTGGLNEQYF. The CDR3, as DNA: TGCGCCAGCAGCTTGACAGGGGGCCTCAACGAGCAGTACTTC.

The genes are TRBV12-3 or TRBV12-4 and TRBJ1-1, with D hard to call. The CDR3 loop spans 14 amino acids. Trimming pared 4 bases from V and 0 bases from J, leaving 9 bases between. The CDR3, as DNA: TGTGCCAGCAGTTCTGAGAGCATGAACACTGAAGCTTTCTTT. Protein: CASSSESMNTEAFF.

A word on this clonotype: This may stem from a read error, because a much larger clone lies one nucleotide away. The chain joins TRBV6-5 to TRBJ2-7; 8 nucleotides align to TRBD1. The germline CDR1 and CDR2 sequences are MNHEY and SVGAGI. V was clipped by 7 bases and J by 7 bases; unmatched bases: 6. There are 12 residues in the CDR3. CDR3 in DNA: TGTGCCAGCATAGCAGGGGGCAGGGAGCAGTACTTC. This encodes CASIAGGREQYF.

This clonotype was found a few times. V and J are TRBV4-1 and TRBJ2-3; 7 nucleotides align to TRBD2. The length of the CDR3 is 17 residues. Germline V gives CDR1 MGHRA, CDR2 YSYEKL. With V trimmed by 3 bases and J by 7 bases, 16 bases remained unmatched. CDR3 nucleotide sequence: TGCGCCAGCAGCCAGGGCTTTGATGGGAGGGCCTCGAATACGCAGTATTTT. Its protein is CASSQGFDGRASNTQYF.

This clonotype has a handful of counts. This chain uses TRBV6-2 or TRBV6-3 with TRBJ2-7; D uncertain. Per the germline V gene, CDR1 is MNHEY and CDR2 is SVGEGT. The CDR3 runs to 13 residues. The V end was cut by 2 bases, the J end by 4 bases, with 9 bases between. The CDR3 protein is CASSYTAIYEQYF. As DNA, the CDR3 is TGTGCCAGCAGTTACACCGCTATATACGAGCAGTACTTC.

This clonotype was observed at least ten times. The chain links TRBV10-1 to TRBJ2-3, with 8 positions matching TRBD2. Germline CDR1 reads WNHNN; CDR2 reads SYGVQD (reference sequence). The CDR3 is made up of 16 amino acids. J gave up 4 bases and V 2 bases, and 8 bases lay outside the gene matches. The CDR3 region has the DNA TGCGCCAGCAGTGAGCTCCAGGGACTAGACTCAGATACGCAGTATTTT. Translation: CASSELQGLDSDTQYF.

This clonotype was picked up many times. J is TRBJ2-7 and V is TRBV12-5, with unresolved D. The ends were cut back, 1 base at V and 0 bases at J, with 10 bases in the middle. The CDR3 is 15 residues long. The germline CDR1 and CDR2 sequences are LGHNT and FRNRAP. CDR3 amino acids: CASGLEGLSSYEQYF. The CDR3 coding sequence is TGTGCTAGTGGTTTGGAAGGGCTTAGCTCCTACGAGCAGTACTTC.

This clonotype was observed many times. V and J are TRBV6-5 and TRBJ2-3; 8 bases align to TRBD2. The CDR3 is 15 amino acids. CDR1 is MNHEY, CDR2 SVGAGI, per germline. With V trimmed by 8 bases and J by 5 bases, 12 bases remained unmatched. The CDR3 DNA follows: TGTGCCAGCCAAAAAGTCTCCCTAGCGGGAGATACGCAGTATTTT. Translated: CASQKVSLAGDTQYF.

This clonotype appeared many times. This chain's CDR3 is CSARARTKYEQYF. CDR3 DNA sequence: TGCAGTGCTAGAGCGAGGACAAAATACGAGCAGTACTTC. V is TRBV20-1 and J is TRBJ2-7, with a possible D match to TRBD1 (5 bases). The CDR3 extends over 13 amino acids. V was clipped by 1 base and J by 4 bases, with 11 bases between them. Per the germline V gene, CDR1 is DFQATT and CDR2 is SNEGSKA (reference sequence).

This clonotype has more than one count but fewer than ten. The chain has TRBV27 and TRBJ2-7; 11 nucleotides agree with TRBD2. J lost 4 bases, V lost 2 bases, and 4 bases had no gene match. The CDR3 extends over 15 amino acids. Germline V gene sequence: CDR1 MNHEY, CDR2 SMNVEV (reference sequence). CDR3 DNA sequence: TGTGCCAGCAGTTTAATAGCGGGAGGGCGTTACGAGCAGTACTTC. Amino acid sequence: CASSLIAGGRYEQYF.

This clonotype was recorded a few times. The chain joins TRBV7-9 to TRBJ2-3; D may be TRBD2 (6 bases). The CDR3 has 18 amino acids. The ends were cut back, 5 bases at V and 0 bases at J, with 21 bases in the middle. Germline CDR1 SEHNR, CDR2 FQNEAQ (reference sequence). Here the CDR3 DNA reads TGTGCCAGCAGCCGCCTGGAACCCAGCGGGCCCAGCACAGATACGCAGTATTTT. As protein: CASSRLEPSGPSTDTQYF.

In its sample, this clonotype was seen once. This rearrangement joins TRBV5-5 to TRBJ2-3; the D is unclear. CDR3 length: 15 residues. Trimming took 3 bases from V and 2 from J, leaving 13 bases between them. Germline V CDR1 and CDR2: SGHKS, YYEKEE (reference sequence). The CDR3 DNA reads as TGTGCCAGCAGCTCTACCCGGATGATCACAGATACGCAGTATTTT. This encodes CASSSTRMITDTQYF.